This TCR beta chain comes out of a study of T cells in women clearing cervical HPV infection. The CDR3 has 14 residues. V was shortened by 3 bases and J by 2 bases, with 10 bases between the two germline ends. CDR1 is MNHEY and CDR2 is SMNVEV in the germline V gene (reference sequence). On this clone itself: Its antigen is as yet unknown. The read ends 3 residues before the CDR3 terminus; that terminus is restored from the germline J gene.

All participants had a single incident cervical HPV16 infection, and prevalent HPV16 infections were excluded. MY09/MY11 PCR detected cervical HPV DNA; dot-blot assigned genotypes. Measured with immunoSEQ multiplex PCR; TCRdb has only the in-frame clones, and not every one. In all, the sample yields roughly 25,000 clones. Study-level findings and limits: Effector/memory and HPV-specific T cells were not isolated, and association timing is unknown.

The chain recombines TRBV27 with TRBJ1-2, with D maybe TRBD1 (5 bases). The receptor was isolated from a woman between 18 and 70 years old with a cervical HPV16 infection that either progressed to CIN3+ or cleared (not recorded which). The sequenced sample consisted of blood buffy coat. CDR3 DNA (partial): TGTGCCAGCAGTTTGACAGCACAGAACTATGGC. It encodes CASSLTAQNYG. The complete CDR3 protein is CASSLTAQNYGYTF.